This T cell receptor (beta chain) was documented in a study of T-cell reconstitution after alpha-beta-depleted transplantation in children (dated by TCRdb to the mid-2010s). For the study in its entirety: Using TCR repertoire profiling, the study followed T-cell immune reconstitution in a quantitative way in children after TCRalphabeta/CD19-depleted allogeneic hematopoietic cell transplantation.

On the study overall, not on this receptor specifically: Apparently early alphabetaT-cell count recovery about two months after transplant reportedly relied on only several hundred rapidly expanded clones derived from non-depleted graft cells. The high TCRbeta diversity at day 60 in some patients was ascribed to recipient T cells and intrathymic progenitors that had survived conditioning. The frequencies of hyperexpanded clones fell over the following months, and after one year, T-cell counts and TCRbeta diversity were mostly attributed to newly produced T cells.

The library was prepared using PCR. TCRdb names Illumina HiSeq 2500 as the instrument used. TCR library preparation used molecular barcoding, with unique molecular identifiers applied to normalize quantification of the TCRbeta repertoire. Clones were called with MiXCR by TCRdb after fastp trimmed the public reads at Q25, and only in-frame beta chains were retained. One record per CDR3 amino acid sequence lists the most common genes and DNA. The sample yields 300,000 to 350,000 distinct CDR3 sequences; around 15% were counted once. Around 41% of the sample belongs to the ten largest clones. What this sample's treatment or condition label stands for: allogeneic hematopoietic cell transplantation with graft depleted of TCRalphabeta T cells and CD19 B cells. Transplant recipients were children who received TCRalphabeta/CD19-depleted allogeneic hematopoietic cell grafts. In regard to this clonotype: Its antigen is still unknown. No base qualities exist here, and no much larger clone lies one base off it.

For this chain, trimming is 6 bases at the V end and 4 bases at the J end, and the number of junction bases without a gene match is 8. The CDR3 goes from the cysteine to the phenylalanine over 16 residues. Only the CDR3 portion is preserved as DNA: 48 bases, with reading frame beginning at the first base. Via the germline V gene (reference sequence), CDR1 is DFQATT and CDR2 SNEGSKA. This sample comprised PBMCs, mostly from graft donor cells, obtained 360 days after TCRalphabeta/CD19-depleted stem cell transplant. The sequence derives from a male patient between 2 and 15 years old who had a stem cell transplant for acute lymphoblastic leukemia, so the T cells may come from the graft donor. The sequence is built from TRBV20-1 and TRBJ2-5; 16 central bases correspond to TRBD2. DNA sequence: TGCAGTGCGGAGGGACTAGCGGGAGGGAGGGGAGAGACCCAGTACTTC. It encodes CSAEGLAGGRGETQYF.